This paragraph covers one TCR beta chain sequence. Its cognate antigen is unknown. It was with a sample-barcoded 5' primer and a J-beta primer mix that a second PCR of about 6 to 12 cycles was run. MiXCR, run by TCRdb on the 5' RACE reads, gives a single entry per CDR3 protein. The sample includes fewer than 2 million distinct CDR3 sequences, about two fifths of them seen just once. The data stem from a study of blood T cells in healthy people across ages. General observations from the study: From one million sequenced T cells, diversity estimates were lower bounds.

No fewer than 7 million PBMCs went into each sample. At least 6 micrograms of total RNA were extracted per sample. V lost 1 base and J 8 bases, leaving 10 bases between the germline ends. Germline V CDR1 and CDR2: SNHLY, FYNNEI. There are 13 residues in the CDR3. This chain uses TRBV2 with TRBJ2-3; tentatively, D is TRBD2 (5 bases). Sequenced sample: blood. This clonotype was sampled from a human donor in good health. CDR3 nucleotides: TGTGCCAGCAGTGAAGGCGTGGGAGCTACGCAGTATTTT. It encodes CASSEGVGATQYF.